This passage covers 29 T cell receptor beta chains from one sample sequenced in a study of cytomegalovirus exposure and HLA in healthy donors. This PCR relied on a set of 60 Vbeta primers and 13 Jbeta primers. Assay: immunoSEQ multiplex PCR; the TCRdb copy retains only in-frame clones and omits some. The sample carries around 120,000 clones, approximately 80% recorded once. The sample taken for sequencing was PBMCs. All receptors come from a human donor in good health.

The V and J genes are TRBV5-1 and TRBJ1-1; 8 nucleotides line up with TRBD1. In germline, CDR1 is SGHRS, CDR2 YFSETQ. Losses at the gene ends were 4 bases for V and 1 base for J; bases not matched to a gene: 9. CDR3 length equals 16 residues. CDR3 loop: CASSPLAGTGNTEAFF. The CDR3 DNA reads TGCGCCAGCAGCCCCCTCGCCGGGACAGGGAACACTGAAGCTTTCTTT.

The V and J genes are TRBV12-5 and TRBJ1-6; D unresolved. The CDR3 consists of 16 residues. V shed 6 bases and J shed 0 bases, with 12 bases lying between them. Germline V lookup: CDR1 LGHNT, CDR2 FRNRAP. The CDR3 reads CASGRDLSSYNSPLHF. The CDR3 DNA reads TGTGCTAGTGGACGGGATCTTAGCTCCTATAATTCACCCCTCCACTTT.

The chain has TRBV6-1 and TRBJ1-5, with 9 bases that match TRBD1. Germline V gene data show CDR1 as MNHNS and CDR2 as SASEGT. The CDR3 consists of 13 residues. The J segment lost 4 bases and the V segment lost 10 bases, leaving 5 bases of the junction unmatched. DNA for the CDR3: TGTGCCACTGGGACAGGGAAGAATCAGCCCCAGCATTTT. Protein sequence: CATGTGKNQPQHF.

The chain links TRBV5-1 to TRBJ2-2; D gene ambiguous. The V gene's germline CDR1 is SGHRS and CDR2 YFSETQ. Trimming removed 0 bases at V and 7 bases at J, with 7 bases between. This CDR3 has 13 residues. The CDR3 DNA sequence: TGCGCCAGCAGCTTGGAGAGGTTCGGGGAGCTGTTTTTT. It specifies CASSLERFGELFF.

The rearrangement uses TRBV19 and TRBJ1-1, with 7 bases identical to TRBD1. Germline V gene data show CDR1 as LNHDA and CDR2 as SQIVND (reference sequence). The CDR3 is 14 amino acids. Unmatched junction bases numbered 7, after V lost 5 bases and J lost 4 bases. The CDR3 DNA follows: TGTGCCAGTAGTGCCCCCGGGACAGTCACTGAAGCTTTCTTT. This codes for CASSAPGTVTEAFF.

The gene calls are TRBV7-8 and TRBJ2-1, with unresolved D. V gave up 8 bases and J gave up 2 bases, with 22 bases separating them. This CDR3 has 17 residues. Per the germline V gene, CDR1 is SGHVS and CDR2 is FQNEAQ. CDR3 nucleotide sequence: TGTGCCAGCGCTAGTGTACGTGCCCGAACCACCTACAATGAGCAGTTCTTC. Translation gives CASASVRARTTYNEQFF.

CDR3 region: CASSPTVSGNTIYF. The CDR3 DNA reads TGTGCCAGCAGCCCTACAGTCTCTGGAAACACCATATATTTT. The rearrangement uses TRBV11-3 and TRBJ1-3; unclear D gene. The germline V and J ends were trimmed by 5 bases and 0 bases, with 8 bases remaining between them. The CDR3 spans 14 residues. Germline V CDR1 and CDR2: SGHNT, YENEEA.

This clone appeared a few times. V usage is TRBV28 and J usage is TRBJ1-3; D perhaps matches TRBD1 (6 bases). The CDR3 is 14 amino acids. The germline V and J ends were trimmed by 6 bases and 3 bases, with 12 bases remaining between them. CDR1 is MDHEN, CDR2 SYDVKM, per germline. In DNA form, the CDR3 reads TGTGCCAGCAGCTCCACAGGGTTTGGAAACACCATATATTTT. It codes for CASSSTGFGNTIYF.

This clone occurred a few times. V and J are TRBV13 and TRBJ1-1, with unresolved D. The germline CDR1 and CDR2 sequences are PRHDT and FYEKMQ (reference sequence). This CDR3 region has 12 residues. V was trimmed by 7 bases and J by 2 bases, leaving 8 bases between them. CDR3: CASKAGNTEAFF. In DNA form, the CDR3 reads TGTGCCAGCAAGGCAGGAAACACTGAAGCTTTCTTT. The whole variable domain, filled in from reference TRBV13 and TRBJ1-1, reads AAGVIQSPRHLIKEKRETATLKCYPIPRHDTVYWYQQGPGQDPQFLISFYEKMQSDKGSIPDRFSAQQFSDYHSELNMSSLELGDSALYFCASKAGNTEAFFGQGTRLTVV.

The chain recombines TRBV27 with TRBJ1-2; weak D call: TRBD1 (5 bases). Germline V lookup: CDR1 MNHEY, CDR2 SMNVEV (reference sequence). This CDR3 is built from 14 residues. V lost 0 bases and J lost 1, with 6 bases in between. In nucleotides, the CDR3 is TGTGCCAGCAGTTTATCAGGGGATAACTATGGCTACACCTTC. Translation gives CASSLSGDNYGYTF.

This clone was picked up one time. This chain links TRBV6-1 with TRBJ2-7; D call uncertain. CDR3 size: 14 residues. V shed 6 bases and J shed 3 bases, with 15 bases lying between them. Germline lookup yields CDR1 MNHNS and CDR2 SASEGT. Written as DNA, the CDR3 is TGTGCCAGCAGCGTGGTGCAGGAAGGCTACGAGCAGTACTTC. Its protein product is CASSVVQEGYEQYF.

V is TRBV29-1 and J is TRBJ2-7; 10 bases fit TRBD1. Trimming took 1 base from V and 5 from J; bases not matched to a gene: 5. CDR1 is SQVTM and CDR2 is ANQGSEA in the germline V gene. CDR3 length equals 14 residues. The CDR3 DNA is TGCAGCGTTGAAGGGGGACAGGGGAAGGACGAGCAGTACTTC. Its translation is CSVEGGQGKDEQYF.

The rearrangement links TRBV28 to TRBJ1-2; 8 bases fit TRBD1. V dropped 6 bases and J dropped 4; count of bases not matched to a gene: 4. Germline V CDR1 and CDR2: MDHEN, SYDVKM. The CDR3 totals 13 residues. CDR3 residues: CASSTGGLYGYTF. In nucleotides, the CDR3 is TGTGCCAGCAGCACAGGGGGGCTCTATGGCTACACCTTC.

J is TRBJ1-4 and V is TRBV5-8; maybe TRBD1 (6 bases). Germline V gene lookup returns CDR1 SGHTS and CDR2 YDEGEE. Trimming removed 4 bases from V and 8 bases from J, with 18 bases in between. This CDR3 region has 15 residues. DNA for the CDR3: TGTGCCAGCAGCCCCTACAGGGCAGGGGTGGAAAAACTGTTTTTT. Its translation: CASSPYRAGVEKLFF.

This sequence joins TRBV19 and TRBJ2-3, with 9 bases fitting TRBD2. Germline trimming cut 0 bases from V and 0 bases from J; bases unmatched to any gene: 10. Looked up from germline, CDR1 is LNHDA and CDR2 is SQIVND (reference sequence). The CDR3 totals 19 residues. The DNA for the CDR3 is TGTGCCAGTAGTATAGACGCCCTAGCGGGAAACCCTAGCACAGATACGCAGTATTTT. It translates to CASSIDALAGNPSTDTQYF.

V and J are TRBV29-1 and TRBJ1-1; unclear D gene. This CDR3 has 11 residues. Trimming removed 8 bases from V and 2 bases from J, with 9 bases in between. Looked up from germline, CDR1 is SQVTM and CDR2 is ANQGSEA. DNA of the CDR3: TGCAGCTCGAGACTCAACACTGAAGCTTTCTTT. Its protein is CSSRLNTEAFF.

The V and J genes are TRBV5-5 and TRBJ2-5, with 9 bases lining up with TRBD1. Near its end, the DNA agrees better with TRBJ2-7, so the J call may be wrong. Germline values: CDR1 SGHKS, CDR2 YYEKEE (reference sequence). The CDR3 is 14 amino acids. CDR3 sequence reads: CASSWTGVQGEQYF. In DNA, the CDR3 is TGTGCCAGCAGCTGGACAGGGGTCCAAGGCGAGCAGTACTTC.

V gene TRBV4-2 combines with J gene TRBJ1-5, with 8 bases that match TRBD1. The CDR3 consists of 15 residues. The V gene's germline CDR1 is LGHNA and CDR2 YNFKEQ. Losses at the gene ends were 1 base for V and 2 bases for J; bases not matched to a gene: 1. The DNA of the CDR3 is TGTGCCAGCAGCCAAGCGACAGGGGGCAATCAGCCCCAGCATTTT. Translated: CASSQATGGNQPQHF.

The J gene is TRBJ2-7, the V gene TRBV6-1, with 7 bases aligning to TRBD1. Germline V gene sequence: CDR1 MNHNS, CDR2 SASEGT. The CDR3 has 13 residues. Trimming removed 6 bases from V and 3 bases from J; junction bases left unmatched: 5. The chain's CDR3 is CASRPGQLYEQYF. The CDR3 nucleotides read TGTGCCAGCAGGCCGGGACAGCTCTACGAGCAGTACTTC.

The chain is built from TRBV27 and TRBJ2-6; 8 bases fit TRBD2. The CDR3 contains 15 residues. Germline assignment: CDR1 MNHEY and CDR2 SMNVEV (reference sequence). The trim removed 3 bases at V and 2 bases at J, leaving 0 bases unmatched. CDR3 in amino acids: CASSFGRAGANVLTF. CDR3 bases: TGTGCCAGCAGTTTCGGGAGGGCTGGGGCCAACGTCCTGACTTTC.

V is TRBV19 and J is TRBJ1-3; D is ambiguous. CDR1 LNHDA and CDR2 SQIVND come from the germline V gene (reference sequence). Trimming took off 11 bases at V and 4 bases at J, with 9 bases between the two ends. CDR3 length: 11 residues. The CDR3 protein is CAGSGGNTIYF. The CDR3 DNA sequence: TGTGCCGGCTCGGGGGGAAACACCATATATTTT.

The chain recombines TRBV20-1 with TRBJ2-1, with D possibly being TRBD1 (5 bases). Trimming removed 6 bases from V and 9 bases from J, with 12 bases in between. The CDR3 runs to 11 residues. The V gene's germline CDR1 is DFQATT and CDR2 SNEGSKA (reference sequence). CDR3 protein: CSATVGPEQFF. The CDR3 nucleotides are TGCAGTGCCACAGTGGGGCCTGAGCAGTTCTTC.

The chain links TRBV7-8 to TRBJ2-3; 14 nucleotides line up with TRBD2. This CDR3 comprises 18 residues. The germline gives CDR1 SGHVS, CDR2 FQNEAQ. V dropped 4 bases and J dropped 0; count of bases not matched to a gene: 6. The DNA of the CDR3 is TGTGCCAGCAGCTCCCGACTAGCGGGAGGGACTAGCACAGATACGCAGTATTTT. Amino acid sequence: CASSSRLAGGTSTDTQYF.

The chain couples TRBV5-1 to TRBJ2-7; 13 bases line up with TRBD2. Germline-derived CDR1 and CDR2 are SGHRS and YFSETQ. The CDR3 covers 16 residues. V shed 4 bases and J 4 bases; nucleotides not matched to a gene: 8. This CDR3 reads CASSPGLAGVTYEQYF. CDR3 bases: TGCGCCAGCAGCCCCGGACTAGCGGGAGTAACGTACGAGCAGTACTTC.

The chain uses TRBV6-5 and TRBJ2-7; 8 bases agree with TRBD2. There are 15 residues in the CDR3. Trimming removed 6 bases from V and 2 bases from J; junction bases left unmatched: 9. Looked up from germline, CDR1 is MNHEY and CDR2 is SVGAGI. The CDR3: CASSRRGSGTYEQYF. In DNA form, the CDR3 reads TGTGCCAGCAGCAGACGAGGTAGCGGGACCTACGAGCAGTACTTC.

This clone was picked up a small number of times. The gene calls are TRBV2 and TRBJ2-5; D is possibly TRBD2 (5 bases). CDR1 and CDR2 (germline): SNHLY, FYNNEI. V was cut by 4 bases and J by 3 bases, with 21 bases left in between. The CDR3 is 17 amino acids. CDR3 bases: TGTGCCAGCAGTGGGGTCCTTGGCGGAGGCGGTGAAGAGACCCAGTACTTC. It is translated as CASSGVLGGGGEETQYF.

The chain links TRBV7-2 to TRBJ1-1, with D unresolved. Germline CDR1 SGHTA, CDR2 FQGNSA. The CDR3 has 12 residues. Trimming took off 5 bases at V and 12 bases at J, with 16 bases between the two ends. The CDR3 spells CASSPRNLNPFF. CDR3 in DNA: TGTGCCAGCAGCCCGAGAAACCTCAATCCTTTCTTT.

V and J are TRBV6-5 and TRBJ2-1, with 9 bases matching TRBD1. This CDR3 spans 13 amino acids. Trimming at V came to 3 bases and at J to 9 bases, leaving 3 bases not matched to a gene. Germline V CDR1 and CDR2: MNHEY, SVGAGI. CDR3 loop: CASSYQDRGEQFF. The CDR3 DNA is TGTGCCAGCAGTTATCAGGACAGGGGTGAGCAGTTCTTC.

DNA of the CDR3: TGTGCCAGCAGTCTGTGGGTCCGGACTAGCGGGCGTTACGAGCAGTACTTC. This encodes CASSLWVRTSGRYEQYF. The genes are TRBV28 and TRBJ2-7; TRBD2 aligns across 11 bases. Trimming removed 5 bases from V and 4 bases from J; junction bases left unmatched: 13. Germline lookup yields CDR1 MDHEN and CDR2 SYDVKM. The CDR3 is made up of 17 amino acids. Combining the CDR3 with reference TRBV28 and TRBJ2-7 gives the whole variable domain DVKVTQSSRYLVKRTGEKVFLECVQDMDHENMFWYRQDPGLGLRLIYFSYDVKMKEKGDIPEGYSVSREKKERFSLILESASTNQTSMYLCASSLWVRTSGRYEQYFGPGTRLTVT.